Listed below are T cell receptor beta chains from one sample, sequenced in a study of human T cells and chemical hapten exposure. TCRdb re-called the RACE reads with MiXCR, one entry per CDR3 protein. The data contain about 350,000 distinct CDR3 sequences, approximately 5.8% of them singletons. The specimen was whole blood, collected in connection with sensitization to the hapten diphenylcyclopropenone (DPC). These receptors were collected from a woman between 18 and 29 years old with alopecia areata. Some clones in this sample may be carry-over from other donors' samples. Both conserved end residues are trimmed from each CDR3.

ASSSQRSSTDTQY	TRBV7-9	TRBJ2-3
SVEGQMNTEAF	TRBV29-1	TRBJ1-1
ASSTATFSYEQY	TRBV11-1	TRBJ2-7
ASSFQGAPAGGSSDTQY	TRBV7-9	TRBJ2-3
ASGLLGYQPQH	TRBV12-5	TRBJ1-5
ASSLAGGGPMYEQF	TRBV5-6	TRBJ2-1
ASSLRGGLRADTQY	TRBV12-3/TRBV12-4	TRBJ2-3
ASSHSGGAIADTQY	TRBV7-9	TRBJ2-3
ASSPPRQGKVYEQY	TRBV18	TRBJ2-7
ASSMGQMQETQY	TRBV12-3/TRBV12-4	TRBJ2-5
ASSVAGAGGLAGELF	TRBV9	TRBJ2-2
ASSYSATTNEKLF	TRBV6-5	TRBJ1-4
ASRGLKRNTEAF	TRBV2	TRBJ1-1
ASSLVDGSQETQY	TRBV6-1	TRBJ2-5
ASAGADRSEQF	TRBV18	TRBJ2-1
ASSERGKEKLF	TRBV10-2	TRBJ1-4
ASSRPVSPLH	TRBV7-9	TRBJ1-6
ASSANRDEQY	TRBV5-5	TRBJ2-7
ASSPSGGSSGANVLT	TRBV18	TRBJ2-6
SETTGGSYNEQF	TRBV29-1	TRBJ2-1
ASSLGGIANYGYT	TRBV7-9	TRBJ1-2
ASSFTGTSGNTIY	TRBV6-6	TRBJ1-3
ASSEGDTNYGYT	TRBV2	TRBJ1-2
ASSPDLNYEQY	TRBV2	TRBJ2-7
ASSPPAEGGPGDTQY	TRBV18	TRBJ2-3
ASTIRGLGTDTQY	TRBV9	TRBJ2-3
SATDLSNQPQH	TRBV20-1	TRBJ1-5
AISGGGLSYGYT	TRBV10-3	TRBJ1-2
ASSLALGREETQY	TRBV5-1	TRBJ2-5
SVEEGNPGLYNEQF	TRBV29-1	TRBJ2-1
ASSLGQTRTDTQY	TRBV7-2	TRBJ2-3
APSEIMGGGDNEQF	TRBV6-2/TRBV6-3	TRBJ2-1
ASSLTVGWANEQF	TRBV7-2	TRBJ2-1
ASSSWGLERNEQF	TRBV7-2	TRBJ2-1
ASSLGPGLNTEAF	TRBV5-1	TRBJ1-1
ASSHAGSVGNQPQH	TRBV5-6	TRBJ1-5
ASSYSKLWDRGLDGYT	TRBV6-2/TRBV6-3	TRBJ1-2
ASSRGGAAGELF	TRBV12-3/TRBV12-4	TRBJ2-2
SASWGGGEQF	TRBV20-1	TRBJ2-1
ATSRDQGVGTEAF	TRBV15	TRBJ1-1
ASSFSRMNTEAF	TRBV5-4	TRBJ1-1
ATSRDLQQPQH	TRBV15	TRBJ1-5
AISDRSSGNEQF	TRBV10-3	TRBJ2-1
SASGRVDHQPQH	TRBV20-1	TRBJ1-5
SARSSGVSPLH	TRBV20-1	TRBJ1-6
GSTPIYGNTEAF	TRBV6-1	TRBJ1-1
ASSLRGTGANVLT	TRBV11-1	TRBJ2-6
ASSGGTGVSENTEAF	TRBV2	TRBJ1-1
ASSLGVAGTNTQY	TRBV7-9	TRBJ2-3
ASSYSTAGQPQH	TRBV6-2/TRBV6-3	TRBJ1-5
ASSLIGTSGTNEQF	TRBV7-2	TRBJ2-1
ASSLSGRNDIQY	TRBV12-3/TRBV12-4	TRBJ2-4
ASSPTGEYYQPQH	TRBV7-2	TRBJ1-5
ASSSRQGDSPLH	TRBV9	TRBJ1-6